This T cell receptor (beta chain) was captured by sequencing in a study of cytomegalovirus exposure and HLA in healthy donors. V lost 5 bases, J lost 5 bases, and 15 bases lay in between. The CDR3 has 14 residues. Germline-derived CDR1 and CDR2 are MRHNA and SNTAGT. PCR amplification relied on 60 Vbeta primers (plus 13 Jbeta primers). Libraries were prepared by immunoSEQ multiplex PCR; TCRdb keeps only in-frame clonotypes and omits some of them. The sample has 75,000 to 100,000 clones; around 80% are singletons. The rearrangement joins TRBV6-4 to TRBJ1-2, with a possible D match to TRBD1 (5 bases). This receptor was taken from a man aged 30-40 years in good health and CMV-seronegative. Sequencing was carried out using PBMCs. The CDR3: CASSPSQGPYGYTF. For the CDR3, the DNA is TGTGCCAGCAGTCCCTCGCAGGGCCCATATGGCTACACCTTC.